The T cell receptor (beta chain) described here comes from a study of CD8+ T cells in alopecia areata. Looking at the study overall: Treated patients received oral tofacitinib, 5 to 10 mg twice daily.

Sequencing templates came from extracted RNA that was reverse transcribed into cDNA. Data came from immunoSEQ multiplex PCR; TCRdb stores just in-frame clones and leaves some out. The sample lists 200,000 to 250,000 clones, about 50% occurring once. The count of this clone is one. Its antigen is not known. Treatment in this sample: oral pan-JAK inhibitor, 5-10 mg twice daily. CDR1 SGHRS and CDR2 YFSETQ come from the germline V gene. The CDR3 extends over 15 amino acids. Trimming at V came to 4 bases and at J to 2 bases, leaving 8 bases not matched to a gene. Points from the study as a whole: Many expanded lesional clones persisted in scalp and blood during tofacitinib.

This rearrangement joins TRBV5-1 to TRBJ2-7, with TRBD2 matching 8 bases. The sample was CD4+ T cells sorted from blood, taken at week 4, from a patient treated with tofacitinib. This receptor was taken from a human donor with alopecia areata. The CDR3 DNA follows: TGCGCCAGCAGCAACGGGGGGGCCGATACCTACGAGCAGTACTTC. Translating gives CASSNGGADTYEQYF.